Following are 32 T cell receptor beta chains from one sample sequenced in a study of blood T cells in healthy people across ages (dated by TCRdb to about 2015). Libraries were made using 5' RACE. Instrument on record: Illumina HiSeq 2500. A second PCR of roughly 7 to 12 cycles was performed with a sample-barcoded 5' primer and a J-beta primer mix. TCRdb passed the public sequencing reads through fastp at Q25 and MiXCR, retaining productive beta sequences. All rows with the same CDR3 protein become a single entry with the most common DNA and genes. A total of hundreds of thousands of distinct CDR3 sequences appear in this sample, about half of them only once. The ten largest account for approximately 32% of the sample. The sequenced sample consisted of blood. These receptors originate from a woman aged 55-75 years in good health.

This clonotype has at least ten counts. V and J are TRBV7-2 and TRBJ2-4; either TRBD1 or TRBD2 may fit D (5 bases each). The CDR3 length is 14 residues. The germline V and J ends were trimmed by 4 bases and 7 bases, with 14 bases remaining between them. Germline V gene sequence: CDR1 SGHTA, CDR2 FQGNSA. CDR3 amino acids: CASSSPRGPNIQYF. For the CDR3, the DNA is TGTGCCAGCAGCTCACCCCGGGGCCCCAACATTCAGTACTTC.

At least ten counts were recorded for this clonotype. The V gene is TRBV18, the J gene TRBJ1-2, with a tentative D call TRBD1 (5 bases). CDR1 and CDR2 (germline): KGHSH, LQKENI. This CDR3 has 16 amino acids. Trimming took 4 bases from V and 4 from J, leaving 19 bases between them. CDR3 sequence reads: CASSRSGGETSYGYTF. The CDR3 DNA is TGTGCCAGCTCACGAAGTGGAGGGGAAACGAGCTATGGCTACACCTTC. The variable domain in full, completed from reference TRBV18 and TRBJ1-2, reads NAGVMQNPRHLVRRRGQEARLRCSPMKGHSHVYWYRQLPEEGLKFMVYLQKENIIDESGMPKERFSAEFPKEGPSILRIQQVVRGDSAAYFCASSRSGGETSYGYTFGSGTRLTVV.

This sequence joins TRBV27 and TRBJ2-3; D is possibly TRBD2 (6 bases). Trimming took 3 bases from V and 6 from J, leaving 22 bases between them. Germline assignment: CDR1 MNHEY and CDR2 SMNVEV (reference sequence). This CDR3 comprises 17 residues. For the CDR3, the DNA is TGTGCCAGCAGTTTCCTTAGCAGGAGGGCCTCCAGGGATACGCAGTATTTT. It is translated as CASSFLSRRASRDTQYF.

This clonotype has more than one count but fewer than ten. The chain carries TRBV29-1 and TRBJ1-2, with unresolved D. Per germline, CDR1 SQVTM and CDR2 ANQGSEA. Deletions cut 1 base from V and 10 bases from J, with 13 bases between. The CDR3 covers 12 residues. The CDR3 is CSVEVSQRVYTF. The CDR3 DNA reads TGCAGCGTTGAAGTCAGCCAAAGGGTCTACACCTTC.

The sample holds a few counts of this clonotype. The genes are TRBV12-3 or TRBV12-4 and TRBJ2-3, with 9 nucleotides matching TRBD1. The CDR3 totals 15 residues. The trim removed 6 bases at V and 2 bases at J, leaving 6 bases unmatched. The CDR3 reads CASRRDRDYTDTQYF. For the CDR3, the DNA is TGTGCCAGCAGGCGGGACAGGGACTACACAGATACGCAGTATTTT.

CDR3 sequence (DNA): TGTGCCAGCAGACAAACAGAGACAGATACGCAGTATTTT. Residues: CASRQTETDTQYF. The rearrangement links TRBV28 to TRBJ2-3; D is undetermined. The length of the CDR3 is 13 residues. The germline gives CDR1 MDHEN, CDR2 SYDVKM. V lost 6 bases to trimming and J lost 3 bases, with 10 bases between them.

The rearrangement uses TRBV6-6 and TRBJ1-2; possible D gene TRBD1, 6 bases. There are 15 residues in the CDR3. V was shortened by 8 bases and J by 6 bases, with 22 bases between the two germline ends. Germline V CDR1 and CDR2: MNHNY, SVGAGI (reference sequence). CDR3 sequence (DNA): TGTGCCAGCCACGGGACACGGCGGTCCTTTAATGGCTACACCTTC. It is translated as CASHGTRRSFNGYTF.

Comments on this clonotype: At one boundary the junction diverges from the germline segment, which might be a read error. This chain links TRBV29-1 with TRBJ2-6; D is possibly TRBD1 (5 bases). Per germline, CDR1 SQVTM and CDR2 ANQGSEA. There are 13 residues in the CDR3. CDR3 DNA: TGCAGCGCCACAGCCTCTGGGGCCAACGTCCAGACTTTC. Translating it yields CSATASGANVQTF.

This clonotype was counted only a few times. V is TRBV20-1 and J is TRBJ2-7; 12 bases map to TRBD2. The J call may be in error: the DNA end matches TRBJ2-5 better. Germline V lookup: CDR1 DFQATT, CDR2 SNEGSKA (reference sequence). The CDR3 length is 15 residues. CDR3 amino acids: CSARDRLAGVETQYF. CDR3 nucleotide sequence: TGCAGTGCTAGAGACAGACTAGCGGGAGTGGAGACCCAGTACTTC.

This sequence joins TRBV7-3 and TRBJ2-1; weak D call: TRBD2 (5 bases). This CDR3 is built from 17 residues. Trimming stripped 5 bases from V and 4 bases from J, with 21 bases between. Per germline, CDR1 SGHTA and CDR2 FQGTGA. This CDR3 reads CASSPSLRARSYNEQFF. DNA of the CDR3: TGTGCCAGCAGCCCTAGCTTAAGGGCACGGAGTTACAATGAGCAGTTCTTC.

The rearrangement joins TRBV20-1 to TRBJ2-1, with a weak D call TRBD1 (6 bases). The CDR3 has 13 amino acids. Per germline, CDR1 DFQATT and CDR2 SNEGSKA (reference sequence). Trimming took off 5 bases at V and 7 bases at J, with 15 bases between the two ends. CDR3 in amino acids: CSAAQGYGNEQFF. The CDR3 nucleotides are TGCAGTGCTGCCCAGGGGTACGGGAATGAGCAGTTCTTC.

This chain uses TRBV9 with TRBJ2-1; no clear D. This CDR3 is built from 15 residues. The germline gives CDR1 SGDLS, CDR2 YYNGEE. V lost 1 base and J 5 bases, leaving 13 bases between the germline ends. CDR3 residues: CASSVTSRWDNEQFF. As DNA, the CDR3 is TGTGCCAGCAGCGTAACGTCGCGTTGGGACAATGAGCAGTTCTTC. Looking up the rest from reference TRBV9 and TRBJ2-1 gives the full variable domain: DSGVTQTPKHLITATGQRVTLRCSPRSGDLSVYWYQQSLDQGLQFLIQYYNGEERAKGNILERFSAQQFPDLHSELNLSSLELGDSALYFCASSVTSRWDNEQFFGPGTRLTVL.

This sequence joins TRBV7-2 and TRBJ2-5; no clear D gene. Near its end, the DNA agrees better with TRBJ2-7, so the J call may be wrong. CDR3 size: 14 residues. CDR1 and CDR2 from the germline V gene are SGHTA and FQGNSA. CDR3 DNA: TGTGCCAGCAGCTTAGACGACGGTGCCTACGAGCAGTACTTC. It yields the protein CASSLDDGAYEQYF.

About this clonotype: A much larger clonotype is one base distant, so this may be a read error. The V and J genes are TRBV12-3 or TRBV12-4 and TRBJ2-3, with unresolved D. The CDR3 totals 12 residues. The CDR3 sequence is CASSFSKDAQYF. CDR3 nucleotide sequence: TGTGCCAGCAGTTTTTCCAAAGATGCGCAGTATTTT.

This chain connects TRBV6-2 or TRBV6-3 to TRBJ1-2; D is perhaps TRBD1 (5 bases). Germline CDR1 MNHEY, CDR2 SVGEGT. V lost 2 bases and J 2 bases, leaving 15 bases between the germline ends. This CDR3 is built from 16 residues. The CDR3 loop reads CASSYEGPRWNYGYTF. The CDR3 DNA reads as TGTGCCAGCAGTTACGAGGGGCCCCGGTGGAACTATGGCTACACCTTC.

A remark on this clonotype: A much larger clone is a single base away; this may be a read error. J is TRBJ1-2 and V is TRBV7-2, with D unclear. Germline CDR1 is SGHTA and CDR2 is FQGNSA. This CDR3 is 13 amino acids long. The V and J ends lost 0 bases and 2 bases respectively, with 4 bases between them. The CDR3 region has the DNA TGTGCCAGCAGCTTAGCAGTGAACTATGGCTACACCTTC. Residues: CASSLAVNYGYTF. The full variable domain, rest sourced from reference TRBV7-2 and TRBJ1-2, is GAGVSQSPSNKVTEKGKDVELRCDPISGHTALYWYRQSLGQGLEFLIYFQGNSAPDKSGLPSDRFSAERTGGSVSTLTIQRTQQEDSAVYLCASSLAVNYGYTFGSGTRLTVV.

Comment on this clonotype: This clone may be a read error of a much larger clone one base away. The CDR3 loop is CASSAVTGTYEQYF. In DNA form, the CDR3 reads TGTGCCAGCAGTGCCGTTACAGGGACCTACGAGCAGTACTTC. V usage is TRBV28 and J usage is TRBJ2-7; weak D call: TRBD1 (6 bases). The CDR3 extends over 14 amino acids. Germline-derived CDR1 and CDR2 are MDHEN and SYDVKM. V lost 5 bases and J lost 2, with 13 bases in between.

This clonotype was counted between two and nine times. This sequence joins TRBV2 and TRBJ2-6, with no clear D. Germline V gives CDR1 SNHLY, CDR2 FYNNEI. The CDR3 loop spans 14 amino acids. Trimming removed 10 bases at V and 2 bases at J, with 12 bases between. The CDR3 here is CATGPLTGANVLTF. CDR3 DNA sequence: TGTGCCACCGGACCGTTAACTGGGGCCAACGTCCTGACTTTC. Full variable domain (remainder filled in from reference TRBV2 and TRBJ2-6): EPEVTQTPSHQVTQMGQEVILRCVPISNHLYFYWYRQILGQKVEFLVSFYNNEISEKSEIFDDQFSVERPDGSNFTLKIRSTKLEDSAMYFCATGPLTGANVLTFGAGSRLTVL.

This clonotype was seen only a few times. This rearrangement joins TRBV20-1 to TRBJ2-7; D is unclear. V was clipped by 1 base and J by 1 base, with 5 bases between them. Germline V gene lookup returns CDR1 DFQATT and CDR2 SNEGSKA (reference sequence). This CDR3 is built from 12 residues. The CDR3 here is CSARVSSYEQYF. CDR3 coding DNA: TGCAGTGCTAGAGTCTCATCCTACGAGCAGTACTTC.

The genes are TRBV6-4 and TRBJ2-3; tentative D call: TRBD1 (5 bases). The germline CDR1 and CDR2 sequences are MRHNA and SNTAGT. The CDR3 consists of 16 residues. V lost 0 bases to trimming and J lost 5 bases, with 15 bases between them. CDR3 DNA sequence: TGTGCCAGCAGTGACTCGGTCAGGGAATTGGGAGATACGCAGTATTTT. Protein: CASSDSVRELGDTQYF.

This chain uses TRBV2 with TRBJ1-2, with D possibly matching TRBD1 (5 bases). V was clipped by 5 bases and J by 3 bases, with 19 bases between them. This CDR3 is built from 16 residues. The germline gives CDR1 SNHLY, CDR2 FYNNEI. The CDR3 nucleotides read TGTGCCAGCAGTCGAAGCGGGGCGCATTTGGACTATGGCTACACCTTC. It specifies CASSRSGAHLDYGYTF.

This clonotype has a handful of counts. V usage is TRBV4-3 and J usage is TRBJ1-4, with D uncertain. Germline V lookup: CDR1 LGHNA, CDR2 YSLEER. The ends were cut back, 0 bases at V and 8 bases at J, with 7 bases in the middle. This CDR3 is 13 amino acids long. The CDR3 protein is CASSQDLAEKLFF. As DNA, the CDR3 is TGCGCCAGCAGCCAAGATCTTGCCGAAAAACTGTTTTTT.

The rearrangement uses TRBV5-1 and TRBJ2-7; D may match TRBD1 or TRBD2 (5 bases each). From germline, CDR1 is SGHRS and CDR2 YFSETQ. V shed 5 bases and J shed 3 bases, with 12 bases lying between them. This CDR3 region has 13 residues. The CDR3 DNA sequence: TGCGCCAGCAGTGGGACGGGCCGCTACGAGCAGTACTTC. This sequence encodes CASSGTGRYEQYF.

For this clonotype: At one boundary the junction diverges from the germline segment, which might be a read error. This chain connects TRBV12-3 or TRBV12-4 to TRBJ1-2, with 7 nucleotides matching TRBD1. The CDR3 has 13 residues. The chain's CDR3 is CVSTFSGTDGYTF. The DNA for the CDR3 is TGTGTCAGCACCTTTTCCGGGACAGATGGCTACACCTTC.

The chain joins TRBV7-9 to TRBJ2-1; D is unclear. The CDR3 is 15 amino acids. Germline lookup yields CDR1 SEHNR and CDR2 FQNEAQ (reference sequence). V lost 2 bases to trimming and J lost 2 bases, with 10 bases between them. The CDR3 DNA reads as TGTGCCAGCAGCTTAAATAGGTGGGCCTACAATGAGCAGTTCTTC. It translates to CASSLNRWAYNEQFF. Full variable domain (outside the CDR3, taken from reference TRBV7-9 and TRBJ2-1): DTGVSQNPRHKITKRGQNVTFRCDPISEHNRLYWYRQTLGQGPEFLTYFQNEAQLEKSRLLSDRFSAERPKGSFSTLEIQRTEQGDSAMYLCASSLNRWAYNEQFFGPGTRLTVL.

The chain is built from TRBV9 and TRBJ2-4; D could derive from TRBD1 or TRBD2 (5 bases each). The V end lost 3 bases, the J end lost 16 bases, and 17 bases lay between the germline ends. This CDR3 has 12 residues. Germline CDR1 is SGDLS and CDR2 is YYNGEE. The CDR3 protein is CASSGRGYEHYF. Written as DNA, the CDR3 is TGTGCCAGCAGCGGACGGGGCTACGAGCATTACTTC.

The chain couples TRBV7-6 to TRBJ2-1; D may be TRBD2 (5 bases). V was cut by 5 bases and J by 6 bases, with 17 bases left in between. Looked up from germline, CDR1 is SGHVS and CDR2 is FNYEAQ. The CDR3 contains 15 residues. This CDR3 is CASSTAGGGGNEQFF. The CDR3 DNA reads TGTGCCAGCAGCACGGCAGGTGGTGGAGGCAATGAGCAGTTCTTC. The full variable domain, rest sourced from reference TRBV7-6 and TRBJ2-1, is GAGVSQSPRYKVTKRGQDVALRCDPISGHVSLYWYRQALGQGPEFLTYFNYEAQQDKSGLPNDRFSAERPEGSISTLTIQRTEQRDSAMYRCASSTAGGGGNEQFFGPGTRLTVL.

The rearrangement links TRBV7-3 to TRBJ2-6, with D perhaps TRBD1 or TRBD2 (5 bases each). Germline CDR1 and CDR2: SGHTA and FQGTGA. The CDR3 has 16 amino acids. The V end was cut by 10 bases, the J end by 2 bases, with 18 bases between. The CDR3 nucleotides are TGTGCCACCCCGGGACGGAGTCCTACTGGGGCCAACGTCCTGACTTTC. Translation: CATPGRSPTGANVLTF.

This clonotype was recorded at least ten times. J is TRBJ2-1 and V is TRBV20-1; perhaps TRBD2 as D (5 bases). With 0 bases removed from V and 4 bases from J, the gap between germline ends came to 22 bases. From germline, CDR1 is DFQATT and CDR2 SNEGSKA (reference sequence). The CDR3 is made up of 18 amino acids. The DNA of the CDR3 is TGCAGTGCTAGAGATCGGACGGCGGGTGAAACCGGGTACAATGAGCAGTTCTTC. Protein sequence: CSARDRTAGETGYNEQFF.

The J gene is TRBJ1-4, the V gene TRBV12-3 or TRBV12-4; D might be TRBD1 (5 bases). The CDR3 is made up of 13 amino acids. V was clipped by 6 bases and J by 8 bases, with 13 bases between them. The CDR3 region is CASSVGTDEKLFF. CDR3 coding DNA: TGTGCCAGCAGCGTTGGGACGGACGAAAAACTGTTTTTT.

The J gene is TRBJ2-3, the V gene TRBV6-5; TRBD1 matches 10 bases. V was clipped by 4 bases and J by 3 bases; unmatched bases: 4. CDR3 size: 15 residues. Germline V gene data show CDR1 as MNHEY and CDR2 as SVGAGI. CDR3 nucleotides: TGTGCCAGCAGTTTCGGGACAGGGGTGACAGATACGCAGTATTTT. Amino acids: CASSFGTGVTDTQYF.

Here the CDR3 reads CASSVAGGQNTEAFF. CDR3 DNA sequence: TGTGCCAGCAGCGTAGCAGGGGGCCAGAACACTGAAGCTTTCTTT. The V and J genes are TRBV5-5 and TRBJ1-1, with 8 nucleotides matching TRBD1. Looked up from germline, CDR1 is SGHKS and CDR2 is YYEKEE (reference sequence). This CDR3 is 15 amino acids long. Germline trimming cut 4 bases from V and 1 base from J; bases unmatched to any gene: 6. The variable domain in full, with the rest retrieved from reference TRBV5-5 and TRBJ1-1, is DAGVTQSPTHLIKTRGQQVTLRCSPISGHKSVSWYQQVLGQGPQFIFQYYEKEERGRGNFPDRFSARQFPNYSSELNVNALLLGDSALYLCASSVAGGQNTEAFFGQGTRLTVV.